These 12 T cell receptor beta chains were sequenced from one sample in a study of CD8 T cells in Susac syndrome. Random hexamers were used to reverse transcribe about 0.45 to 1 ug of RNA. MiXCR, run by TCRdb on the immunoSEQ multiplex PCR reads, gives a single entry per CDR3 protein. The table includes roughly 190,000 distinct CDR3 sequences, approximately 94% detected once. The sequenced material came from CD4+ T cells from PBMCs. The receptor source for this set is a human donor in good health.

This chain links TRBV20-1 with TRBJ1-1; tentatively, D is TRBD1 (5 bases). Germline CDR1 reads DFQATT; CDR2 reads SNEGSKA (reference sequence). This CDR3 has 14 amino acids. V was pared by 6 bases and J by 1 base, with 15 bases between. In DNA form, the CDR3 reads TGCAGTGCCAGGATCGGGGGACGGAACACTGAAGCTTTCTTT. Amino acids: CSARIGGRNTEAFF.

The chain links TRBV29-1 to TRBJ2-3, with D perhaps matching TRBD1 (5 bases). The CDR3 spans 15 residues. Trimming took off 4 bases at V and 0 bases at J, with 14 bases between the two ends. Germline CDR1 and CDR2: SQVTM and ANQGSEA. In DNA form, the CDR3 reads TGCAGCGTTGTAACGAGACAGCTTAGCACAGATACGCAGTATTTT. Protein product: CSVVTRQLSTDTQYF.

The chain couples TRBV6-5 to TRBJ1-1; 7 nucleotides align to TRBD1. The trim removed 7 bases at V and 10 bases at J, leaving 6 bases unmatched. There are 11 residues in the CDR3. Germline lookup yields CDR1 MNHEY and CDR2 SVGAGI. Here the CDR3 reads CASTWQGVAFF. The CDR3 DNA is TGTGCCAGCACTTGGCAGGGGGTAGCTTTCTTT.

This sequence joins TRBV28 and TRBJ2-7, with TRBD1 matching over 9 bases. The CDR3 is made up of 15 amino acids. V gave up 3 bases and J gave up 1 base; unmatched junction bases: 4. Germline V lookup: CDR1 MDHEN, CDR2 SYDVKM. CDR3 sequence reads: CASSLSGTGSYEQYF. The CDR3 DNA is TGTGCCAGCAGTTTGTCCGGGACAGGGTCCTACGAGCAGTACTTC.

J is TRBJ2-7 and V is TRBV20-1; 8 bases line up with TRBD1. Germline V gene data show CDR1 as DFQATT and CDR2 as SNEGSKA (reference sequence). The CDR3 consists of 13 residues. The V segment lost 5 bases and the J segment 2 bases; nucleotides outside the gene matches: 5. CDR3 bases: TGCAGTGCTCTCGGACAGGGAGCCTACGAGCAGTACTTC. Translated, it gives CSALGQGAYEQYF.

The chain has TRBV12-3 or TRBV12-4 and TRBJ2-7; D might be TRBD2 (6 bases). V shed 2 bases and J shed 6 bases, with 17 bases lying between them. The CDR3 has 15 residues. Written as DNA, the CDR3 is TGTGCCAGCAGTTTAAGAATCGGAGTAGCGGCCGAGCAGTACTTC. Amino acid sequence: CASSLRIGVAAEQYF.

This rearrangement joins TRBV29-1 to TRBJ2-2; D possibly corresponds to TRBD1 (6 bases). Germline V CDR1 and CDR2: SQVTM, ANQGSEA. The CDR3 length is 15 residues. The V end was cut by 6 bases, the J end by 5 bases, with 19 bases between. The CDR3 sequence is CSVHRPGTHTGELFF. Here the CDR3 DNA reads TGCAGCGTCCACCGACCCGGGACACATACCGGGGAGCTGTTTTTT.

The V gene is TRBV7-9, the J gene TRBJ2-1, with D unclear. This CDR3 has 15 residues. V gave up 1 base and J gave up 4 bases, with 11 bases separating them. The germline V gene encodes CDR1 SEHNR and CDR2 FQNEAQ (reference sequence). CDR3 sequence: CASSLVTMGYNEQFF. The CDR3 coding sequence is TGTGCCAGCAGCTTAGTGACCATGGGGTACAATGAGCAGTTCTTC.

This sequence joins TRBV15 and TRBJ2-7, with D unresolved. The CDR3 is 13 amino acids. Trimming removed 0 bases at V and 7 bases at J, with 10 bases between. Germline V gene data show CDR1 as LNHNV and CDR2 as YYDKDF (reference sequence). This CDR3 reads CATSRESAREQYF. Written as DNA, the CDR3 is TGTGCCACCAGCAGAGAGTCAGCGCGGGAGCAGTACTTC.

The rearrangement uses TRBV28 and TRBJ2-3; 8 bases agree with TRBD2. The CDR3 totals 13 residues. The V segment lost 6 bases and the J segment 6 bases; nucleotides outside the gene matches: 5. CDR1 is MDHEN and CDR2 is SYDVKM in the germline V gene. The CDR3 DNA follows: TGTGCCAGCAGCGGGAAGCGGGGGGATACGCAGTATTTT. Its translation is CASSGKRGDTQYF.

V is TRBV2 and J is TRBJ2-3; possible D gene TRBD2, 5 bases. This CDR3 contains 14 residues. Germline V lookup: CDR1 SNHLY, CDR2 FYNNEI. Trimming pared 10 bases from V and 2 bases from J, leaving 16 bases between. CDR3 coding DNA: TGTGCCACCCCGCAGCGGACCCTCACAGATACGCAGTATTTT. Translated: CATPQRTLTDTQYF. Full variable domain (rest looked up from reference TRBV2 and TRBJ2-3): EPEVTQTPSHQVTQMGQEVILRCVPISNHLYFYWYRQILGQKVEFLVSFYNNEISEKSEIFDDQFSVERPDGSNFTLKIRSTKLEDSAMYFCATPQRTLTDTQYFGPGTRLTVL.

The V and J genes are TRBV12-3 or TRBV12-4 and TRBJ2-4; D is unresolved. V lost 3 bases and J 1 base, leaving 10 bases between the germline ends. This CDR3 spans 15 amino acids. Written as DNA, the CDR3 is TGTGCCAGCAGTTTGATGGGGATGGCCAAAAACATTCAGTACTTC. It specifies CASSLMGMAKNIQYF.